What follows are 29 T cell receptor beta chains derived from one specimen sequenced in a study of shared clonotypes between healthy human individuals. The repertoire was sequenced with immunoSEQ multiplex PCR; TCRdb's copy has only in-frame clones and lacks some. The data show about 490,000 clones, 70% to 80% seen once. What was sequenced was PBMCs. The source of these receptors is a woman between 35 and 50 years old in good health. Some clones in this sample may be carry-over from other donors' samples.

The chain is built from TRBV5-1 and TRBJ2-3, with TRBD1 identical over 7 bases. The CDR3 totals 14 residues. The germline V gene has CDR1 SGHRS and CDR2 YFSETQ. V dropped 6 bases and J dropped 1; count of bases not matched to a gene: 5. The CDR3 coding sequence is TGCGCCAGCATCGGGACAGCCGGCACAGATACGCAGTATTTT. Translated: CASIGTAGTDTQYF.

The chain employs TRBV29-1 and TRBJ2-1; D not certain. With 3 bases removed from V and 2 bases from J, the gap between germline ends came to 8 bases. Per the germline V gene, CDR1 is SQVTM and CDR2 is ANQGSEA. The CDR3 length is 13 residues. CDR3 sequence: CSVEIVPYNEQFF. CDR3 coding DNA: TGCAGCGTTGAGATAGTTCCCTACAATGAGCAGTTCTTC.

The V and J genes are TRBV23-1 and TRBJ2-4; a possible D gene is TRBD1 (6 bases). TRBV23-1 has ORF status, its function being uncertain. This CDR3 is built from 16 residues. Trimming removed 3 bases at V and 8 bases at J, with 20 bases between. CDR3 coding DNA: TGCGCCAGCAGTCAGTCCATTGAACAGGGTCGAGACATTCAGTACTTC. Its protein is CASSQSIEQGRDIQYF.

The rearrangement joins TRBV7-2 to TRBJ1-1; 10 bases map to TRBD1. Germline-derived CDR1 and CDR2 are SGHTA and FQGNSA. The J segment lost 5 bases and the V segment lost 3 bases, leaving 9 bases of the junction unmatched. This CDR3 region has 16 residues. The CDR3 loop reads CASSLASDRGMTEAFF. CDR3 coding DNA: TGTGCCAGCAGCTTGGCCTCGGACAGGGGGATGACTGAAGCTTTCTTT.

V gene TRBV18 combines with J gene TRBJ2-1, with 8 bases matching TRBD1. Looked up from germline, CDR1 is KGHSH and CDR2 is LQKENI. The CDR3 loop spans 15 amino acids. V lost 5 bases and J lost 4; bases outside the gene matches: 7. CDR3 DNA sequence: TGTGCCAGCTCAACAACAGGGGGAGGTTACAATGAGCAGTTCTTC. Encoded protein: CASSTTGGGYNEQFF.

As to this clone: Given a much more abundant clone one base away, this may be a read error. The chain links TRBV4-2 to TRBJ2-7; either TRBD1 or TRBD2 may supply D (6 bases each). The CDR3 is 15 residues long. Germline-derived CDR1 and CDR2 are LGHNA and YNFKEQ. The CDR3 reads CASSQGGAGRVERYF. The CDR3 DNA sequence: TGTGCCAGCAGCCAAGGGGGGGCAGGCCGGGTCGAGCGGTACTTC.

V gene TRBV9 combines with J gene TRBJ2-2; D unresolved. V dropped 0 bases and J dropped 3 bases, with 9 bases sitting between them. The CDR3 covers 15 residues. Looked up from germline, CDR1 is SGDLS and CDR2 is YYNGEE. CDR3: CASSVAGDYTGELFF. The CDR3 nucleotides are TGTGCCAGCAGCGTAGCTGGCGACTACACCGGGGAGCTGTTTTTT.

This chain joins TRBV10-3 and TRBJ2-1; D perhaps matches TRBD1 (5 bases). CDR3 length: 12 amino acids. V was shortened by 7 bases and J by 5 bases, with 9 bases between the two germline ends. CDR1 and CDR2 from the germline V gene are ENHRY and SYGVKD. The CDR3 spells CAITDSHNEQFF. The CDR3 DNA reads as TGTGCCATCACTGACAGCCACAATGAGCAGTTCTTC.

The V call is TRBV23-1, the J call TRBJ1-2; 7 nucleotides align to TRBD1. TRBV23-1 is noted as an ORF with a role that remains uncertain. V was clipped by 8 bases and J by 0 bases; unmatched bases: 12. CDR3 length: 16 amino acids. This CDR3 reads CASWGLRQGTNYGYTF. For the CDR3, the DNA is TGCGCCAGCTGGGGACTACGACAGGGAACTAACTATGGCTACACCTTC.

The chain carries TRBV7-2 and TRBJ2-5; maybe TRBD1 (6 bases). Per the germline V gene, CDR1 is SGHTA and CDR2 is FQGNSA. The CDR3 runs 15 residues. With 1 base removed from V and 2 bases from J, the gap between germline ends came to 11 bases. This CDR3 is CASSLVSGVQETQYF. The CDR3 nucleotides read TGTGCCAGCAGCTTAGTTTCAGGGGTGCAAGAGACCCAGTACTTC.

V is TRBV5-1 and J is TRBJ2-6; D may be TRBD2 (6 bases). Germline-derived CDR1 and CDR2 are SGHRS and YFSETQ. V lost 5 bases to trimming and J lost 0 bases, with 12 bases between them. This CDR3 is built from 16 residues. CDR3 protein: CASRSGVTSGANVLTF. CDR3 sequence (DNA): TGCGCCAGCAGATCGGGAGTTACCTCTGGGGCCAACGTCCTGACTTTC.

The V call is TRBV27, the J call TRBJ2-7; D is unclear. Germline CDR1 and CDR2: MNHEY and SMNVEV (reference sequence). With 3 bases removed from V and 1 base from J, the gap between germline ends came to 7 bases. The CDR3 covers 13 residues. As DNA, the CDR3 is TGTGCCAGCAGTTTTTCCGTGTCCTACGAGCAGTACTTC. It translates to CASSFSVSYEQYF.

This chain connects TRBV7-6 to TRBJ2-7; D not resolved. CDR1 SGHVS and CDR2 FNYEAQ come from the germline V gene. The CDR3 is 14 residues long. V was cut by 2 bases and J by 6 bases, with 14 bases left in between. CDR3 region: CASSLFALSLEQYF. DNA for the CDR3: TGTGCCAGCAGCTTATTTGCGCTCTCCCTCGAGCAGTACTTC.

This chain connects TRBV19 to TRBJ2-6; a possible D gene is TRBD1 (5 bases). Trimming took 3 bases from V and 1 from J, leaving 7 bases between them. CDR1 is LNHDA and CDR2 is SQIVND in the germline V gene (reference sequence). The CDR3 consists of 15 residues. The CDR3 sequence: CASSMGRSGANVLTF. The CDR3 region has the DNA TGTGCCAGTAGTATGGGGCGATCTGGGGCCAACGTCCTGACTTTC.

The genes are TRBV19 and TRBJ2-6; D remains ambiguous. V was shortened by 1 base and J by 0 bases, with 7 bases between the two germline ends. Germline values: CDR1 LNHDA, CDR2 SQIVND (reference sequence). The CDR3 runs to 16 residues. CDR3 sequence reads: CASSIGVVSGANVLTF. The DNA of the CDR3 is TGTGCCAGTAGTATAGGAGTCGTCTCTGGGGCCAACGTCCTGACTTTC.

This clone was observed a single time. CDR3 coding DNA: TGTGCCAGCAGCCGATCATCAGGGGCGGGGGCCAACGTCCTGACTTTC. This encodes CASSRSSGAGANVLTF. The chain combines TRBV4-2 with TRBJ2-6, with a tentative D call TRBD1 (6 bases). Germline lookup yields CDR1 LGHNA and CDR2 YNFKEQ. The V end was cut by 4 bases, the J end by 4 bases, with 14 bases between. CDR3 length: 16 amino acids.

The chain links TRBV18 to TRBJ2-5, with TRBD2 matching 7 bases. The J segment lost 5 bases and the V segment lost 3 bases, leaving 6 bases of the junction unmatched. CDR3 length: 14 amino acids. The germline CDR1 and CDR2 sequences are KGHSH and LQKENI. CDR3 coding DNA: TGTGCCAGCTCACCGACTAGCAGGGAGGAGACCCAGTACTTC. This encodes CASSPTSREETQYF.

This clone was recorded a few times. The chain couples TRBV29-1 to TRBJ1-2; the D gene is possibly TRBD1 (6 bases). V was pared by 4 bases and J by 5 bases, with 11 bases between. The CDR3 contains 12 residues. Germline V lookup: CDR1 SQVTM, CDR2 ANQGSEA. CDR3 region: CSVGFTGYGYTF. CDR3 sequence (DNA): TGCAGCGTTGGTTTCACAGGGTATGGCTACACCTTC.

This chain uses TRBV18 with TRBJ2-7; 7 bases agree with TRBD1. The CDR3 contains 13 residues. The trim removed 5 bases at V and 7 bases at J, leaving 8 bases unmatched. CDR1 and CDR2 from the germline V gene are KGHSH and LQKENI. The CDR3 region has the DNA TGTGCCAGCTCATCGAACAGGGGCGGGGAGCAGTACTTC. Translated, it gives CASSSNRGGEQYF.

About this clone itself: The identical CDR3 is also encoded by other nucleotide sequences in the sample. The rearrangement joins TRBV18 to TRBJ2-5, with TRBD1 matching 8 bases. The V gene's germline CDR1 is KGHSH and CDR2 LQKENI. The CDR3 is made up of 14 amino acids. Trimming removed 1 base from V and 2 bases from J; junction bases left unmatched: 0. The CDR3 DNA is TGTGCCAGCTCACCACGGACAGGGCAAGAGACCCAGTACTTC. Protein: CASSPRTGQETQYF.

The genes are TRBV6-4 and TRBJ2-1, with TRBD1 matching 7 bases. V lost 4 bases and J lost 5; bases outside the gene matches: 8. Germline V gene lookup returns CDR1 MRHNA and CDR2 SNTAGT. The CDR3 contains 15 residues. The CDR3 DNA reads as TGTGCCAGCAGTGGACCCGGGACAGCCAACAATGAGCAGTTCTTC. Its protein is CASSGPGTANNEQFF.

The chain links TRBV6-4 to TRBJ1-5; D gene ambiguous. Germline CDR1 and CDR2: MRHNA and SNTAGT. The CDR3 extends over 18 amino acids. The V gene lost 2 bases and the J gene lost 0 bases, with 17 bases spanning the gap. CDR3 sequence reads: CASSDPHGSGDSNQPQHF. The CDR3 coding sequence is TGTGCCAGCAGTGACCCTCATGGGTCCGGAGATAGCAATCAGCCCCAGCATTTT.

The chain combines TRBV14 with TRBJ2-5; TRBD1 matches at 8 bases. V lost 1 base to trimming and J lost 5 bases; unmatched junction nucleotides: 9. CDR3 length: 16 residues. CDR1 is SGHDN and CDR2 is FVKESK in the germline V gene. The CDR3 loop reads CASSQVSRGRGETQYF. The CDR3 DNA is TGTGCCAGCAGCCAAGTGTCCAGGGGGCGCGGGGAGACCCAGTACTTC.

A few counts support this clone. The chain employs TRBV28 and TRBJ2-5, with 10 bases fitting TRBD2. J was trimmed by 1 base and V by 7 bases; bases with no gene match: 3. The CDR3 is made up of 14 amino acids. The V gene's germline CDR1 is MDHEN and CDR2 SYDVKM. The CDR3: CASTRTSGQETQYF. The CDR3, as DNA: TGTGCCAGCACCCGGACTAGCGGCCAAGAGACCCAGTACTTC.

The CDR3 region is CASSHPTGGIFGYTF. CDR3 DNA: TGTGCCAGCAGCCACCCAACAGGTGGCATCTTTGGCTACACCTTC. This chain joins TRBV27 and TRBJ1-2, with D maybe TRBD1 (5 bases). The CDR3 runs 15 residues. With 6 bases removed from V and 7 bases from J, the gap between germline ends came to 21 bases. Germline CDR1 reads MNHEY; CDR2 reads SMNVEV (reference sequence).

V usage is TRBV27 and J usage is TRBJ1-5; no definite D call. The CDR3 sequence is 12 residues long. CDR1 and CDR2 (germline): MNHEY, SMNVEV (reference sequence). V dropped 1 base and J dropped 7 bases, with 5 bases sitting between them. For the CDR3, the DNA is TGTGCCAGCAGTTTATTAGGCCAGCCCCAGCATTTT. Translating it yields CASSLLGQPQHF.

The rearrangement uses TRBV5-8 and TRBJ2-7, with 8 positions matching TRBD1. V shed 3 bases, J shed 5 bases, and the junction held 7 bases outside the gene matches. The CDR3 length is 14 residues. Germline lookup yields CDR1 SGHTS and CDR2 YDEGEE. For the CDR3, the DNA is TGTGCCAGCAGCTCCCCACAGGGGGGCAACGAGCAGTACTTC. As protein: CASSSPQGGNEQYF.

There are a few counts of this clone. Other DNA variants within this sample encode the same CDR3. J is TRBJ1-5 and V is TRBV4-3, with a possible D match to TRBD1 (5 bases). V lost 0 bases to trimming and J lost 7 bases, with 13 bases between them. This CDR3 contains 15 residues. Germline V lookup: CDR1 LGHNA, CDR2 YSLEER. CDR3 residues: CASSQDGQGGQPQHF. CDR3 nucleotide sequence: TGCGCCAGCAGCCAAGATGGGCAGGGTGGCCAGCCCCAGCATTTT.

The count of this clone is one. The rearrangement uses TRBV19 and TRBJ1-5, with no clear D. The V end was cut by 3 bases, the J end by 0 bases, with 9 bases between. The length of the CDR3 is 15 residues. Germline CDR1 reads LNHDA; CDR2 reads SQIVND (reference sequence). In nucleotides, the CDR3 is TGTGCCAGTAGTATTAGGGTGGATAGCAATCAGCCCCAGCATTTT. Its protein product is CASSIRVDSNQPQHF.